This T cell receptor beta chain was sequenced for a study of cytomegalovirus exposure and HLA in healthy donors. Germline-derived CDR1 and CDR2 are SEHNR and FQNEAQ (reference sequence). This CDR3 has 15 amino acids. Between the trimmed V and J ends, which lost 5 bases and 2 bases, there was a span of 13 bases. Vbeta (60) and Jbeta (13) primers were used in the PCR. Using immunoSEQ multiplex PCR, the repertoire was profiled, and TCRdb retains in-frame clones only, with some absent. The sample records roughly 200,000 clones, 80% being singletons. The sample comprised PBMCs. The TCR originated in a man aged 40-49 years in good health and CMV-seronegative. The rearrangement uses TRBV7-9 and TRBJ1-5; D perhaps matches TRBD1 (5 bases). The CDR3 region is CASSDSMGRNQPQHF. CDR3 nucleotides: TGTGCCAGCAGCGATTCCATGGGGCGCAATCAGCCCCAGCATTTT. Full variable domain (outside the CDR3, taken from reference TRBV7-9 and TRBJ1-5): DTGVSQNPRHKITKRGQNVTFRCDPISEHNRLYWYRQTLGQGPEFLTYFQNEAQLEKSRLLSDRFSAERPKGSFSTLEIQRTEQGDSAMYLCASSDSMGRNQPQHFGDGTRLSIL.